This TCR beta chain came from a study of tumor-infiltrating lymphocytes in localized non-small cell lung cancer. Study background: Some samples were collected after neoadjuvant chemotherapy; smokers, never-smokers and several histologies were included. Resected tumor was paired with non-adjacent uninvolved lung from the same patient.

Turning to this clone: What it binds is unknown.

The V end lost 0 bases, the J end lost 4 bases, and 15 bases lay between the germline ends. The CDR3 has 16 residues. The germline gives CDR1 SGHTA, CDR2 FQGTGA. Using immunoSEQ multiplex PCR, the repertoire was profiled, and TCRdb retains in-frame clones only, with some absent. The sample lists fewer than 11,000 clones, approximately 76% seen once, with about a fifth in the top ten. Findings and caveats of the study: TCRbeta sequencing showed higher T cell infiltration in tumors than uninvolved lung. Immunotypes IM1 and IM2 had similar TCR-derived T-cell fractions.

Sequenced: uninvolved lung tissue not adjacent to the tumor. The sequence came from a human donor with non-small cell lung cancer. The gene calls are TRBV7-3 and TRBJ1-2, with D tentatively TRBD1 (5 bases). As DNA, the CDR3 is TGTGCCAGCAGCTTAACGGGACCTCCGCGGGGCTATGGCTACACCTTC. This sequence encodes CASSLTGPPRGYGYTF.